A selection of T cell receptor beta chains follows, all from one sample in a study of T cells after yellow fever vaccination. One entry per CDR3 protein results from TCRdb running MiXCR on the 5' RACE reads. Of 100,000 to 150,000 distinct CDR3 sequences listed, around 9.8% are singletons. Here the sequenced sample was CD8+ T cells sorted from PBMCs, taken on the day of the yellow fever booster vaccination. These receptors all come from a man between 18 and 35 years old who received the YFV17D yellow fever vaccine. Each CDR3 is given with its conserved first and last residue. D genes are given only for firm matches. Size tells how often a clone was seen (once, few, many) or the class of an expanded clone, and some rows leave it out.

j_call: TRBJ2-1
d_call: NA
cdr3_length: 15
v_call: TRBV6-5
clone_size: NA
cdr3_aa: CASRTALSSYNEQFF
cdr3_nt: TGTGCCAGCAGGACAGCCTTGAGCTCCTACAATGAGCAGTTCTTC

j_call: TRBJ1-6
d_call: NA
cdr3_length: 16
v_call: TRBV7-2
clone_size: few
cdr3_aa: CASSSRVLSYNSPLHF
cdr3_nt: TGTGCCAGCAGTTCAAGGGTCCTCTCCTATAATTCACCCCTCCACTTT

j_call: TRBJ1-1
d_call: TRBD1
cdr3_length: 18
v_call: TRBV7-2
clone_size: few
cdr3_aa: CASSLSGWGQGSITEAFF
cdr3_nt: TGTGCCAGCAGCTTATCGGGTTGGGGACAGGGGAGTATCACTGAAGCTTTCTTT

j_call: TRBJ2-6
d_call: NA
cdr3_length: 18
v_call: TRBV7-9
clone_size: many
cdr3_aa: CASSATGSLGSGANVLTF
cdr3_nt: TGTGCCAGCAGCGCTACCGGGAGCCTGGGCTCTGGGGCCAACGTCCTGACTTTC

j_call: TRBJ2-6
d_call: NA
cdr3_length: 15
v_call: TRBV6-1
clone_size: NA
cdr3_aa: CASNTWYSGANVLTF
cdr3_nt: TGTGCCAGCAATACCTGGTACTCTGGGGCCAACGTCCTGACTTTC

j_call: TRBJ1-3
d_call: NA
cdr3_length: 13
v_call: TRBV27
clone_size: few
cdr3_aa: CASSLSQGNTIYF
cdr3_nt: TGTGCCAGCAGTTTATCCCAGGGAAACACCATATATTTT

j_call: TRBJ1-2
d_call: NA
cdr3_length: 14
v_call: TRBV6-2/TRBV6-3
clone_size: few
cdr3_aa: CASSHALPFHGYTF
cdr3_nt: TGTGCCAGCAGTCACGCCCTCCCGTTCCACGGCTACACCTTC

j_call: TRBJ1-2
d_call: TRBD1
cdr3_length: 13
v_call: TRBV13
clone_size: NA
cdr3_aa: CASSSRQGNGYTF
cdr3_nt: TGTGCCAGCAGCTCCCGACAGGGAAATGGCTACACCTTC

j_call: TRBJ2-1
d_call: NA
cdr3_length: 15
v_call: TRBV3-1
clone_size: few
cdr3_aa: CASSQAGPLYNEQFF
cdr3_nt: TGTGCCAGCAGCCAAGCAGGACCCTTATACAATGAGCAGTTCTTC

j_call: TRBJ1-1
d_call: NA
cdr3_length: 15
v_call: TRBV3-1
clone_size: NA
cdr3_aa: CASSQPRHLNTEAFF
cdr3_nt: TGTGCCAGCAGCCAACCCCGGCATCTGAACACTGAAGCTTTCTTT

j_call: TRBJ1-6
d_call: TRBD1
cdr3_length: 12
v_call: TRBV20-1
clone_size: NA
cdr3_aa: CSARDRTGPLHF
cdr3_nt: TGCAGTGCTAGAGATCGGACAGGGCCCCTCCACTTT

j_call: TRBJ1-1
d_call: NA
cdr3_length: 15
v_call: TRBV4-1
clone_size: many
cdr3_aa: CASSQEAGRAAEAFF
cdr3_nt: TGCGCCAGCAGCCAAGAAGCGGGCAGGGCCGCTGAAGCTTTCTTT

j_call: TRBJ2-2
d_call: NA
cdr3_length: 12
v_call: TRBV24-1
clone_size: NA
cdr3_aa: CATSDFSGELFF
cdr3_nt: TGTGCCACCAGTGATTTCTCCGGGGAGCTGTTTTTT

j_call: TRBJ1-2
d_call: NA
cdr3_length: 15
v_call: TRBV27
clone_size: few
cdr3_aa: CASSPIGRGADGYTF
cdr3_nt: TGTGCCAGCAGCCCTATCGGACGGGGGGCAGATGGCTACACCTTC

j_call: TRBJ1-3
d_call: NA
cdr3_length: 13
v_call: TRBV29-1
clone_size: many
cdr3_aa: CSGWGMDGNTIYF
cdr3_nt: TGCTCGGGTTGGGGGATGGATGGAAACACCATATATTTT

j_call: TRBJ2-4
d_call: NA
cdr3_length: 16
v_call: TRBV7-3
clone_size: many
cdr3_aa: CASSEDSLQAKNIQYF
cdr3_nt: TGTGCCAGCAGCGAAGACAGCCTACAAGCCAAAAACATTCAGTACTTC

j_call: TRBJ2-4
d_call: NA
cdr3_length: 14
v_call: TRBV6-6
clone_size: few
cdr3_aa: CASSYGEAKNIQYF
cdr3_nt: TGTGCCAGCAGTTACGGGGAAGCCAAAAACATTCAGTACTTC

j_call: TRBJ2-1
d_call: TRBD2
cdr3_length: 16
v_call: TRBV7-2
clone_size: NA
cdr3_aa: CASSSLPAGGGNEQFF
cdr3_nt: TGTGCCAGCAGCAGTCTACCTGCGGGGGGGGGCAATGAGCAGTTCTTC

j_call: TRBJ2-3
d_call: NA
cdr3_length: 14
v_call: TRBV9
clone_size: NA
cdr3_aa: CASSVDRGTDTQYF
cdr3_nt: TGTGCCAGCAGCGTAGATCGGGGCACAGATACGCAGTATTTT

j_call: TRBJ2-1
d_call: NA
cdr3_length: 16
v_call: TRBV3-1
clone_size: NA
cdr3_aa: CASSQEEEGSYNEQFF
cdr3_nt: TGTGCCAGCAGCCAAGAAGAGGAGGGGTCCTACAATGAGCAGTTCTTC

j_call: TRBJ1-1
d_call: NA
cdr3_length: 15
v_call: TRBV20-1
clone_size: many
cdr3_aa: CSAPRAGSSPQRAFF
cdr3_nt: TGCAGTGCGCCCCGCGCGGGGTCCAGTCCCCAGCGAGCTTTCTTT

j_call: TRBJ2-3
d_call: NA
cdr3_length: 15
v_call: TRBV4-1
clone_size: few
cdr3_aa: CASSQDPLPLDTQYF
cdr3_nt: TGCGCCAGCAGCCAAGACCCACTCCCACTAGATACGCAGTATTTT

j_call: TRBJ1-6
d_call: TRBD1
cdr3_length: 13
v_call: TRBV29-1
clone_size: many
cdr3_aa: CSVQTGGGSPLHF
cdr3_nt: TGCAGCGTACAGACAGGGGGAGGTTCACCCCTCCACTTT

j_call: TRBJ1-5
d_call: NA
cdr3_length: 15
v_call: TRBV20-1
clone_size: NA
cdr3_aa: CSARVPGLSNQPQHF
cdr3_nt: TGCAGTGCTAGAGTCCCAGGGCTGAGCAATCAGCCCCAGCATTTT

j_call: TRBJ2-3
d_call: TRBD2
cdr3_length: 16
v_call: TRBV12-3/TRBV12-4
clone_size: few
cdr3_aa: CASSTTSGSSTDTQYF
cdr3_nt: TGTGCCAGCAGTACTACTAGCGGATCTAGCACAGATACGCAGTATTTT

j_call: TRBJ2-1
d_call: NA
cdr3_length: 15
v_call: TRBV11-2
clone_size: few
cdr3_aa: CASGLGPGEYNEQFF
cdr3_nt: TGTGCCAGCGGCCTAGGCCCGGGAGAGTACAATGAGCAGTTCTTC

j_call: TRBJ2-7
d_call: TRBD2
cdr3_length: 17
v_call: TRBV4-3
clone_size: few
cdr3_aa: CASSQDFGLAGRGEQYF
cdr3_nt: TGCGCCAGCAGCCAAGATTTCGGACTAGCGGGGAGAGGCGAGCAGTACTTC

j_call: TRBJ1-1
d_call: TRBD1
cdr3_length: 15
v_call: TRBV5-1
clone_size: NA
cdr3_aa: CASSPRTGGAPEAFF
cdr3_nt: TGCGCCAGCAGCCCCAGGACAGGGGGTGCTCCTGAAGCTTTCTTT

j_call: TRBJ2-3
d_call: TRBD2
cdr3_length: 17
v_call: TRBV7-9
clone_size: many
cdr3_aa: CASSLTLAGLETDTQYF
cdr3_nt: TGTGCCAGCAGCTTAACCCTAGCGGGGTTAGAGACAGATACGCAGTATTTT

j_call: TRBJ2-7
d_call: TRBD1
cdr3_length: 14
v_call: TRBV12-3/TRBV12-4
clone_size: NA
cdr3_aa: CASSPTGGYYEQYF
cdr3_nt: TGTGCCAGCAGCCCGACAGGGGGCTACTACGAGCAGTACTTC

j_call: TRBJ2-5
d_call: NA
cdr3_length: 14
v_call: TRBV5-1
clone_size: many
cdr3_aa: CASSPDRQEETQYF
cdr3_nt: TGCGCCAGCAGCCCAGACCGACAAGAAGAGACCCAGTACTTC

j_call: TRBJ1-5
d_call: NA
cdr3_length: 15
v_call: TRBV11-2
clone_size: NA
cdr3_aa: CASSLSGGAHQPQHF
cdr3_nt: TGTGCCAGCAGCTTATCGGGGGGCGCACACCAGCCCCAGCATTTT

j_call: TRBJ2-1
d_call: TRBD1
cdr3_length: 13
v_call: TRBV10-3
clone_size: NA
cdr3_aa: CAIRGTDNNEQFF
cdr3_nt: TGTGCCATCAGAGGGACAGACAACAATGAGCAGTTCTTC

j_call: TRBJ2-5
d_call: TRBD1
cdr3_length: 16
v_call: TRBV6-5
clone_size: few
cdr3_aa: CASSPRDRGTQETQYF
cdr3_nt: TGTGCCAGCAGCCCCCGGGACAGGGGTACCCAAGAGACCCAGTACTTC

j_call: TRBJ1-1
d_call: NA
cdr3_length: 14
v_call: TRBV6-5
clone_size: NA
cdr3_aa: CASSSQPVDTEAFF
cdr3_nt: TGTGCCAGCAGTTCCCAACCGGTAGACACTGAAGCTTTCTTT

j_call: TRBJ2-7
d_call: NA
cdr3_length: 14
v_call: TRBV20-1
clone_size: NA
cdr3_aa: CSARDHQVSYEQYF
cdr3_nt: TGCAGTGCTAGAGACCACCAAGTTTCCTACGAGCAGTACTTC

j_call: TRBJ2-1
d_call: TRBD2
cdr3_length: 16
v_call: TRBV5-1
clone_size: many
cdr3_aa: CASSLGSRGGYNEQFF
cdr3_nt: TGCGCCAGCAGCTTGGGCTCGCGGGGGGGATACAATGAGCAGTTCTTC

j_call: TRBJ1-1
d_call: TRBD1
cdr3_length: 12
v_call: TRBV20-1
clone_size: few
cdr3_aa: CSAKGQGPKAFF
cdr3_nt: TGCAGTGCAAAGGGACAGGGACCCAAAGCTTTCTTT

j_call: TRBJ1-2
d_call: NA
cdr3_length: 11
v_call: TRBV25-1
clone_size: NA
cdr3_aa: CASLGGYGYTF
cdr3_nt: TGTGCCAGCCTAGGGGGGTATGGCTACACCTTC

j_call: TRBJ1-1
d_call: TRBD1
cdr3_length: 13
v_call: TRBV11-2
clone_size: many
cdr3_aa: CASSLGTGTEAFF
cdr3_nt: TGTGCCAGCAGCTTAGGGACAGGCACTGAAGCTTTCTTT

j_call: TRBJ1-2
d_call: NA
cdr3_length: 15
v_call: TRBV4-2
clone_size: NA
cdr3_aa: CASSQLGPTNYGYTF
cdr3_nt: TGTGCCAGCAGCCAACTTGGACCTACTAACTATGGCTACACCTTC

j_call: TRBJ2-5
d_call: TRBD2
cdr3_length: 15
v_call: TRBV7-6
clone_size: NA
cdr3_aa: CASSLALAGVGTQYF
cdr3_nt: TGTGCCAGCAGCTTAGCTCTAGCGGGGGTGGGGACCCAGTACTTC

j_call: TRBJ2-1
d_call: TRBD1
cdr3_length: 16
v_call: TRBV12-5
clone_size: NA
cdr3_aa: CASGLVQGTSYNEQFF
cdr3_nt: TGTGCTAGTGGTTTGGTACAGGGGACGTCCTACAATGAGCAGTTCTTC

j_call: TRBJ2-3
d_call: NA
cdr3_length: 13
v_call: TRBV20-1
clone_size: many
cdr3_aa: CLVPFIGADTQYF
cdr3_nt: TGCCTCGTGCCCTTTATCGGTGCAGATACGCAGTATTTT

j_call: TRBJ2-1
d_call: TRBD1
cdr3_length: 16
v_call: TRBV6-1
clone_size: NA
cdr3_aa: CASNSLRDRPLNEQFF
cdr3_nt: TGTGCCAGCAACTCCCTCCGGGACAGGCCGCTCAATGAGCAGTTCTTC

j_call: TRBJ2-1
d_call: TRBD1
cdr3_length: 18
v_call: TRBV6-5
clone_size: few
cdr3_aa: CASSTPDRPQPTVDEQFF
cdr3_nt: TGTGCCAGCAGTACCCCGGACAGGCCTCAACCAACGGTCGATGAGCAGTTCTTC

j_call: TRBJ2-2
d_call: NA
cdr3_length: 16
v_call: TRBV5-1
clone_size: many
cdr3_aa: CASRGGWMANTGELFF
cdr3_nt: TGCGCCAGCAGAGGGGGGTGGATGGCGAACACCGGGGAGCTGTTTTTT

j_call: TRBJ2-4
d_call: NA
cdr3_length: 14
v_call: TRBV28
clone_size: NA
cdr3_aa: CASREAVAKNIQYF
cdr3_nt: TGTGCCAGCAGGGAGGCAGTAGCCAAAAACATTCAGTACTTC

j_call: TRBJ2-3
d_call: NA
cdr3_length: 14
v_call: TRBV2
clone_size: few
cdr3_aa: CASSIGRRGDTQYF
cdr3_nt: TGTGCCAGCTCTATCGGCAGGCGAGGAGATACGCAGTATTTT

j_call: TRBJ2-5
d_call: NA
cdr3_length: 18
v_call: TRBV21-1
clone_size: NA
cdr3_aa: CASTTRTSGGSRRETQYF
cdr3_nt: TGTGCCAGCACAACCCGGACTAGCGGGGGGTCGAGGAGAGAGACCCAGTACTTC

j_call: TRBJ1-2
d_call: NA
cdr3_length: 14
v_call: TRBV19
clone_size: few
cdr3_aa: CASSIVGTDYGYTF
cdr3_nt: TGTGCCAGTAGTATAGTTGGGACGGACTATGGCTACACCTTC

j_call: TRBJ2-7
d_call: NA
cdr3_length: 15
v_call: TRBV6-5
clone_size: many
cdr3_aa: CASSSWTDNSYEQYF
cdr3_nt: TGTGCCAGCAGTTCATGGACTGATAACTCCTACGAGCAGTACTTC

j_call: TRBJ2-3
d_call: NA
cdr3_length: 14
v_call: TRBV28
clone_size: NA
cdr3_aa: CASSATHRGGTQYF
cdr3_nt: TGTGCCAGCAGTGCCACACACAGGGGAGGAACGCAGTATTTT

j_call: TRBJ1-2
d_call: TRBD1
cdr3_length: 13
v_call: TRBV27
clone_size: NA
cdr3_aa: CASSRDRGAGYTF
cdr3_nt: TGTGCCAGCAGCCGGGACAGGGGAGCTGGCTACACCTTC

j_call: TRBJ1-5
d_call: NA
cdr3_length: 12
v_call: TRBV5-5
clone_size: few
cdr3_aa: CASSLTGRPQHF
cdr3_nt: TGTGCCAGCAGCTTGACCGGGCGGCCCCAGCATTTT

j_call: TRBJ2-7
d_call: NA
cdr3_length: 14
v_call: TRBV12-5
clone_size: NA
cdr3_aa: CASANLGQIYDQYF
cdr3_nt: TGTGCTAGTGCCAATCTGGGGCAGATCTACGATCAGTACTTC

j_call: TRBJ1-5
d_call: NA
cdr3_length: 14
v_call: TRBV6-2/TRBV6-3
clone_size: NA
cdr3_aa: CASRGTYSNQPQHF
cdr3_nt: TGTGCCAGCCGCGGGACTTATAGCAATCAGCCCCAGCATTTT

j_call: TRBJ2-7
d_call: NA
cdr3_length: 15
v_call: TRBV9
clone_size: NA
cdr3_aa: CASSVAVRGVFEQYF
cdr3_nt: TGTGCCAGCAGCGTAGCTGTAAGGGGCGTCTTCGAGCAGTACTTC

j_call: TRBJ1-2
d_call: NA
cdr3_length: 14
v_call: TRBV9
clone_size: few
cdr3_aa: CASSVTGISGGYTF
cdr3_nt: TGTGCCAGCAGCGTTACGGGGATTTCGGGTGGCTACACCTTC

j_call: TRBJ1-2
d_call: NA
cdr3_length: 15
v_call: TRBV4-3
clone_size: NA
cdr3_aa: CASSHLSKEGRGYTF
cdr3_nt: TGCGCCAGCAGCCATCTAAGTAAGGAGGGTCGTGGCTACACCTTC